The 17 T cell receptor beta chains presented below share a single source sample, sequenced in a study of T cell responses to AZD1222 COVID-19 vaccine. The assay was immunoSEQ multiplex PCR, and TCRdb's table has in-frame clones only and misses some. The data contain 130,000 or so clones, 85% to 90% of them singletons. The sample consisted of peripheral blood, taken on day 0 of AZD1222 vaccination. These receptor sequences come from an adult in good health.

J is TRBJ1-5 and V is TRBV30; 9 bases are shared with TRBD1. The CDR3 totals 16 residues. After removal of 4 bases from V and 3 bases from J, the junction contained 10 bases not matched to a gene. The germline V gene encodes CDR1 GTSNPN and CDR2 SVGIG (reference sequence). The CDR3 coding sequence is TGTGCCTGGAACCGCCCGGGACAGGGATTCAATCAGCCCCAGCATTTT. It is translated as CAWNRPGQGFNQPQHF. Filled out from reference TRBV30 and TRBJ1-5, the complete variable domain reads SQTIHQWPATLVQPVGSPLSLECTVEGTSNPNLYWYRQAAGRGLQLLFYSVGIGQISSEVPQNLSASRPQDRQFILSSKKLLLSDSGFYLCAWNRPGQGFNQPQHFGDGTRLSIL.

This sequence joins TRBV7-3 and TRBJ2-3, with TRBD2 matching over 11 bases. J lost 2 bases, V lost 3 bases, and 4 bases had no gene match. From germline, CDR1 is SGHTA and CDR2 FQGTGA. The CDR3 runs 16 residues. CDR3 bases: TGTGCCAGCAGCTTCAGACTAGCGGGGCTCACAGATACGCAGTATTTT. Translating it yields CASSFRLAGLTDTQYF.

This clone was recorded only once. The rearrangement uses TRBV6-4 and TRBJ1-3, with TRBD1 matching over 11 bases. Germline CDR1 and CDR2: MRHNA and SNTAGT. Trimming took 8 bases from V and 2 from J; bases not matched to a gene: 17. There are 19 residues in the CDR3. The CDR3 coding sequence is TGTGCCAGCGAACATCCAGGGAAAGGACAGGGGGCTACTGGAAACACCATATATTTT. Translation: CASEHPGKGQGATGNTIYF.

V gene TRBV5-6 combines with J gene TRBJ1-5, with TRBD1 as a possible D gene (6 bases). Trimming left V 4 bases short and J 2 bases short, with 13 bases between. The CDR3 has 15 amino acids. Germline V gives CDR1 SGHDT, CDR2 YYEEEE. The CDR3 sequence: CASSPMAGGNQPQHF. CDR3 DNA sequence: TGTGCCAGCAGCCCGATGGCAGGGGGCAATCAGCCCCAGCATTTT.

The chain links TRBV7-8 to TRBJ2-7; D remains unclear. Germline V gene data show CDR1 as SGHVS and CDR2 as FQNEAQ. V lost 5 bases to trimming and J lost 4 bases, with 9 bases between them. The CDR3 is made up of 12 amino acids. The CDR3 is CASSRDRYEQYF. The DNA for the CDR3 is TGTGCCAGCAGCCGCGACCGGTACGAGCAGTACTTC.

CDR3 sequence reads: CASSPQGYEKLFF. The CDR3 DNA reads TGTGCCAGCAGTCCGCAAGGATATGAAAAACTGTTTTTT. V is TRBV12-3 or TRBV12-4 and J is TRBJ1-4; D not resolved. V dropped 5 bases and J dropped 6 bases, with 10 bases sitting between them. The CDR3 is made up of 13 amino acids.

V is TRBV30 and J is TRBJ1-1, with a tentative D call TRBD1 (6 bases). Germline V CDR1 and CDR2: GTSNPN, SVGIG (reference sequence). The CDR3 has 11 residues. V was clipped by 4 bases and J by 5 bases, with 8 bases between them. The CDR3 coding sequence is TGTGCCTGGAACAGGGCTACTGAAGCTTTCTTT. This encodes CAWNRATEAFF.

The V gene is TRBV29-1, the J gene TRBJ2-7; TRBD1 aligns across 7 bases. V shed 3 bases and J 2 bases; nucleotides not matched to a gene: 4. The CDR3 has 13 residues. Per the germline V gene, CDR1 is SQVTM and CDR2 is ANQGSEA. CDR3 residues: CSVEGQTTYEQYF. DNA of the CDR3: TGCAGCGTTGAGGGACAGACAACCTACGAGCAGTACTTC.

This chain joins TRBV3-1 (or the pseudogene TRBV3-2) and TRBJ1-2, with D unclear. The germline gives CDR1 LGHDT, CDR2 YNNKEL (reference sequence). The V end was cut by 1 base, the J end by 6 bases, with 9 bases between. There are 13 residues in the CDR3. CDR3 sequence (DNA): TGTGCCAGCAGCCAAGTTCCTGGACATGGCTACACCTTC. Protein sequence: CASSQVPGHGYTF.

DNA of the CDR3: TGTGCCAGCTCTGGGGGAAGGAGGGAGCCCCAGCATTTT. Its translation is CASSGGRREPQHF. The chain has TRBV27 and TRBJ1-5, with D possibly matching TRBD1 (5 bases). This CDR3 contains 13 residues. The V end was cut by 8 bases, the J end by 8 bases, with 16 bases between. Germline V lookup: CDR1 MNHEY, CDR2 SMNVEV (reference sequence).

V is TRBV27 and J is TRBJ2-7; 11 bases are a match to TRBD2. The germline V gene encodes CDR1 MNHEY and CDR2 SMNVEV (reference sequence). V lost 7 bases, J lost 2 bases, and 10 bases stayed unmatched. CDR3 length: 16 amino acids. CDR3 in amino acids: CASTPTSGRLAYEQYF. The CDR3 DNA sequence: TGTGCCAGCACCCCTACTAGCGGGAGATTAGCCTACGAGCAGTACTTC.

V and J are TRBV5-6 and TRBJ2-7; 10 nucleotides line up with TRBD2. With V trimmed by 3 bases and J by 1 base, 16 bases remained unmatched. Germline V CDR1 and CDR2: SGHDT, YYEEEE. The CDR3 has 19 residues. CDR3 region: CASSSRGSGGFEVSYEQYF. In nucleotides, the CDR3 is TGTGCCAGCAGCTCCCGAGGTAGCGGGGGGTTTGAGGTATCCTACGAGCAGTACTTC.

The chain recombines TRBV15 with TRBJ1-5; D not resolved. CDR3 length: 16 residues. V was pared by 0 bases and J by 6 bases, with 15 bases between. From germline, CDR1 is LNHNV and CDR2 YYDKDF (reference sequence). This CDR3 reads CATSRETVENGQPQHF. CDR3 DNA: TGTGCCACCAGCAGAGAGACGGTGGAGAATGGTCAGCCCCAGCATTTT.

The V call is TRBV6-1, the J call TRBJ1-3, with D unclear. The V gene's germline CDR1 is MNHNS and CDR2 SASEGT. V lost 2 bases and J lost 4, with 9 bases in between. This CDR3 comprises 14 residues. The CDR3 DNA follows: TGTGCCAGCAGTGAAAGAGCGGGAGGAAACACCATATATTTT. This codes for CASSERAGGNTIYF.

The gene calls are TRBV7-2 and TRBJ2-2; TRBD1 or TRBD2 may be the D gene (6 bases each). The CDR3 contains 17 residues. Germline lookup yields CDR1 SGHTA and CDR2 FQGNSA. V lost 5 bases, J lost 7 bases, and 23 bases lay in between. CDR3 amino acids: CASSHPSEGGTFGELFF. The DNA of the CDR3 is TGTGCCAGCAGCCATCCAAGTGAGGGGGGCACGTTCGGGGAGCTGTTTTTT.

This sequence joins TRBV6-5 and TRBJ1-5, with 7 bases lining up with TRBD1. Germline V CDR1 and CDR2: MNHEY, SVGAGI. Germline trimming cut 7 bases from V and 6 bases from J; bases unmatched to any gene: 6. The CDR3 length is 13 residues. DNA for the CDR3: TGTGCCAGCAAATGGCAGGGGGTTCAGCCCCAGCATTTT. Its translation: CASKWQGVQPQHF.

The J gene is TRBJ2-1, the V gene TRBV19; 8 positions match TRBD2. Germline V CDR1 and CDR2: LNHDA, SQIVND (reference sequence). The CDR3 sequence is 16 residues long. V dropped 2 bases and J dropped 8; count of bases not matched to a gene: 11. The CDR3 reads CASSIYKAGAWDEQFF. The CDR3 coding sequence is TGTGCCAGTAGTATATACAAAGCGGGGGCGTGGGATGAGCAGTTCTTC.